These 30 T cell receptor beta chains were all obtained from the same sample, sequenced in a study of blood T cells in healthy people across ages. Sample-barcoded 5' priming and a J-beta primer mix drove a second PCR of roughly 6 to 12 cycles. TCRdb re-derived calls from the 5' RACE reads in MiXCR, one entry per CDR3 protein. The sample has about 1.4 million distinct CDR3 sequences; around 55% are singletons. The sequencing input was blood. All receptors derive from a man aged 18 to 30 in good health.

V and J are TRBV27 and TRBJ1-5; D is undetermined. CDR1 MNHEY and CDR2 SMNVEV come from the germline V gene (reference sequence). The CDR3 sequence is 14 residues long. V was pared by 3 bases and J by 0 bases, with 6 bases between. CDR3 DNA sequence: TGTGCCAGCAGTTTGGAAAATAGCAATCAGCCCCAGCATTTT. Residues: CASSLENSNQPQHF.

This clonotype was found a few times. The rearrangement joins TRBV4-2 to TRBJ2-7; possible D gene TRBD2, 5 bases. The ends were cut back, 2 bases at V and 4 bases at J, with 15 bases in the middle. The CDR3 is 15 residues long. CDR1 and CDR2 (germline): LGHNA, YNFKEQ. The CDR3 DNA follows: TGTGCCAGCAGCCAACCAGGAGGAGTAGGATACGAGCAGTACTTC. Translated: CASSQPGGVGYEQYF.

The chain recombines TRBV7-6 with TRBJ2-7, with a tentative D call TRBD2 (5 bases). The V gene's germline CDR1 is SGHVS and CDR2 FNYEAQ. The CDR3 runs 13 residues. The germline V and J ends were trimmed by 8 bases and 6 bases, with 17 bases remaining between them. The CDR3 protein is CASAPSGYVEQYF. CDR3 in DNA: TGTGCCAGCGCCCCGAGCGGTTACGTCGAGCAGTACTTC. The entire variable domain, with the rest obtained from reference TRBV7-6 and TRBJ2-7, is as follows: GAGVSQSPRYKVTKRGQDVALRCDPISGHVSLYWYRQALGQGPEFLTYFNYEAQQDKSGLPNDRFSAERPEGSISTLTIQRTEQRDSAMYRCASAPSGYVEQYFGPGTRLTVT.

The rearrangement uses TRBV12-3 or TRBV12-4 and TRBJ2-1; 9 nucleotides agree with TRBD2. The trim removed 8 bases at V and 0 bases at J, leaving 8 bases unmatched. The CDR3 is made up of 16 amino acids. The CDR3 DNA sequence: TGTGCCAGCGGTGAGACTAGCGGAAGCTCCTACAATGAGCAGTTCTTC. This gives the protein CASGETSGSSYNEQFF.

The chain has TRBV14 and TRBJ2-2; 7 nucleotides agree with TRBD2. CDR1 SGHDN and CDR2 FVKESK come from the germline V gene. The CDR3 extends over 14 amino acids. Unmatched junction bases numbered 6, after V lost 4 bases and J lost 7 bases. CDR3 residues: CASSPGGSFGELFF. CDR3 DNA sequence: TGTGCCAGCAGCCCCGGGGGGTCCTTCGGGGAGCTGTTTTTT. Full variable domain (missing parts from reference TRBV14 and TRBJ2-2): EAGVTQFPSHSVIEKGQTVTLRCDPISGHDNLYWYRRVMGKEIKFLLHFVKESKQDESGMPNNRFLAERTGGTYSTLKVQPAELEDSGVYFCASSPGGSFGELFFGEGSRLTVL.

The V call is TRBV13, the J call TRBJ2-5; D is possibly TRBD1 or TRBD2 (6 bases each). The length of the CDR3 is 15 residues. Germline CDR1 PRHDT, CDR2 FYEKMQ (reference sequence). Trimming cost V 5 bases and J 7 bases, with 20 bases left between them. This CDR3 reads CASSPPGQLGGTQYF. CDR3 sequence (DNA): TGTGCCAGCAGCCCCCCAGGACAGCTCGGGGGGACCCAGTACTTC.

This clonotype was counted only a few times. J is TRBJ2-5 and V is TRBV20-1, with 11 bases fitting TRBD2. The CDR3 is 16 residues long. Looked up from germline, CDR1 is DFQATT and CDR2 is SNEGSKA (reference sequence). The V segment lost 6 bases and the J segment 5 bases; nucleotides outside the gene matches: 14. The CDR3 coding sequence is TGCAGTGCAGACGGACTAGCGGGCGACCTAGGGGAGACCCAGTACTTC. Amino acids: CSADGLAGDLGETQYF.

CDR3 protein: CAISGEDGYTF. The CDR3, as DNA: TGTGCCATCAGTGGAGAGGATGGCTACACCTTC. This chain joins TRBV10-3 and TRBJ1-2, with unresolved D. The germline gives CDR1 ENHRY, CDR2 SYGVKD. The CDR3 runs 11 residues. Trimming took 4 bases from V and 6 from J, leaving 6 bases between them.

V and J are TRBV25-1 and TRBJ1-4; possible D gene TRBD1, 5 bases. Germline values: CDR1 MGHDK, CDR2 SYGVNS. V shed 2 bases and J shed 8 bases, with 15 bases lying between them. The CDR3 sequence is 15 residues long. The DNA for the CDR3 is TGTGCCAGCAGTGAACGATGGGGCGCAGCCGAAAAACTGTTTTTT. Amino acid sequence: CASSERWGAAEKLFF. Full variable domain (rest looked up from reference TRBV25-1 and TRBJ1-4): EADIYQTPRYLVIGTGKKITLECSQTMGHDKMYWYQQDPGMELHLIHYSYGVNSTEKGDLSSESTVSRIRTEHFPLTLESARPSHTSQYLCASSERWGAAEKLFFGSGTQLSVL.

This clonotype showed up just a few times. This chain joins TRBV11-2 and TRBJ2-1, with D hard to call. Germline CDR1 reads SGHAT; CDR2 reads FQNNGV. V lost 2 bases to trimming and J lost 10 bases, with 9 bases between them. CDR3 length equals 12 residues. CDR3 protein: CASSLQTTEQFF. The CDR3 nucleotides read TGTGCCAGCAGCTTACAAACTACAGAGCAGTTCTTC.

The table lists this clonotype with a few counts. The CDR3 sequence is CASSFTAGLGETQYF. CDR3 DNA sequence: TGTGCCAGCAGTTTCACAGCGGGTTTAGGGGAGACCCAGTACTTC. The J gene is TRBJ2-5, the V gene TRBV12-3 or TRBV12-4, with D maybe TRBD2 (6 bases). The V gene lost 3 bases and the J gene lost 5 bases, with 16 bases spanning the gap. CDR3 length: 15 residues.

The V call is TRBV4-1, the J call TRBJ2-1, with D possibly TRBD1 on 6 matching bases. This CDR3 spans 12 amino acids. The germline V and J ends were trimmed by 0 bases and 15 bases, with 12 bases remaining between them. The germline gives CDR1 MGHRA, CDR2 YSYEKL. CDR3 nucleotides: TGCGCCAGCAGCCAAGATAGGGGGTCACGGTTCTTC. This codes for CASSQDRGSRFF.

A note on this clonotype: A clone one base away is much larger, so this may be a read error. The gene calls are TRBV7-9 and TRBJ1-2; TRBD1 matches 8 bases. The CDR3 has 13 residues. From germline, CDR1 is SEHNR and CDR2 FQNEAQ (reference sequence). The J segment lost 3 bases and the V segment lost 5 bases, leaving 2 bases of the junction unmatched. CDR3 nucleotides: TGTGCCAGCAGCGCGGACAGGGACTATGGCTACACCTTC. Translation: CASSADRDYGYTF.

The chain combines TRBV7-6 with TRBJ2-4; weak D call: TRBD2 (6 bases). CDR1 and CDR2 (germline): SGHVS, FNYEAQ. Trimming removed 2 bases from V and 2 bases from J, with 16 bases in between. This CDR3 has 17 residues. CDR3 loop: CASSLLAGPETKNIQYF. The CDR3 DNA reads as TGTGCCAGCAGCTTACTGGCGGGGCCGGAAACCAAAAACATTCAGTACTTC.

The genes are TRBV6-5 and TRBJ2-5; TRBD1 aligns across 9 bases. The last part of the DNA fits TRBJ2-7 better; the J call may be wrong. The CDR3 totals 16 residues. Germline V gene lookup returns CDR1 MNHEY and CDR2 SVGAGI. CDR3 residues: CASSYSEGQGYYEQYF. The CDR3 nucleotides are TGTGCCAGCAGTTACTCTGAGGGACAGGGCTACTACGAGCAGTACTTC.

The DNA for the CDR3 is TGTGCCAGCAGTGAAGCGCTCGGGGTACCGGATGAAAAACTGTTTTTT. As protein: CASSEALGVPDEKLFF. This chain uses TRBV2 with TRBJ1-4; no firm D call. The CDR3 contains 16 residues. Germline V gene data show CDR1 as SNHLY and CDR2 as FYNNEI. Trimming removed 0 bases at V and 6 bases at J, with 14 bases between.

With respect to this clonotype: One end of the junction does not line up with germline, which may come from a read error. The V call is TRBV5-5, the J call TRBJ1-1; maybe TRBD1 (5 bases). In germline, CDR1 is SGHKS, CDR2 YYEKEE (reference sequence). The CDR3 length is 14 residues. The CDR3 spells CASGGRADRGEDFF. The CDR3 DNA follows: TGTGCCAGCGGTGGCAGGGCTGATCGAGGGGAAGATTTCTTT.

This chain uses TRBV14 with TRBJ2-1; TRBD2 matches at 7 bases. The CDR3 totals 13 residues. Per germline, CDR1 SGHDN and CDR2 FVKESK. The V segment lost 7 bases and the J segment 10 bases; nucleotides outside the gene matches: 10. The CDR3 DNA follows: TGTGCCAGCATGGCGGGAGTTAATTCCGAGCAGTTCTTC. Encoded protein: CASMAGVNSEQFF.

Here the CDR3 DNA reads TGCGCCAGCAGCCAAATCTTGTATTCACCCCTCCACTTT. Its translation is CASSQILYSPLHF. V and J are TRBV4-1 and TRBJ1-6; D unclear. Germline CDR1 is MGHRA and CDR2 is YSYEKL. Deletions cut 2 bases from V and 8 bases from J, with 7 bases between. The CDR3 loop spans 13 amino acids.

CDR3 DNA: TGTGCCATCACCCAGGGGGCTAAATACGAGCAGTACTTC. Encoded protein: CAITQGAKYEQYF. V and J are TRBV6-6 and TRBJ2-7; 8 bases fit TRBD1. The V and J ends lost 10 bases and 4 bases, in that order; junction bases with no gene match: 9. CDR1 MNHNY and CDR2 SVGAGI come from the germline V gene (reference sequence). The CDR3 loop spans 13 amino acids.

The chain recombines TRBV20-1 with TRBJ2-5; 9 bases align to TRBD2. The last part of the DNA fits TRBJ2-7 better; the J call may be wrong. CDR3 length: 12 amino acids. Germline-derived CDR1 and CDR2 are DFQATT and SNEGSKA (reference sequence). Here the CDR3 DNA reads TGCAGTTTCGGGCTAGCGGGACGCGAGCAGTACTTC. Its translation: CSFGLAGREQYF.

The sample holds a few counts of this clonotype. The chain carries TRBV20-1 and TRBJ1-1; D perhaps matches TRBD1 (6 bases). Germline V gene data show CDR1 as DFQATT and CDR2 as SNEGSKA (reference sequence). V lost 1 base, J lost 6 bases, and 18 bases lay in between. The CDR3 is 15 amino acids. The CDR3 bases are TGCAGTGCTAGAGTCCCCGGGGGGGCTGAGGCTGAAGCTTTCTTT. It codes for CSARVPGGAEAEAFF.

V gene TRBV6-2 or TRBV6-3 combines with J gene TRBJ2-4; 13 bases map to TRBD2. The DNA end is more similar to TRBJ2-7, so the J call may be wrong. The CDR3 is 15 residues long. Germline V gene data show CDR1 as MNHEY and CDR2 as SVGEGT. CDR3 DNA: TGTGCCAGCAGTTCATCTGGACTAGCGGGGGACGAGCAGTACTTC. Protein: CASSSSGLAGDEQYF.

This clonotype was seen just once. V is TRBV5-1 and J is TRBJ2-5; D unclear. Trimming left V 3 bases short and J 1 base short, with 10 bases between. CDR3 length: 14 amino acids. The germline V gene encodes CDR1 SGHRS and CDR2 YFSETQ. As DNA, the CDR3 is TGCGCCAGCAGCTACGCTAGTTCCCAAGAGACCCAGTACTTC. Protein sequence: CASSYASSQETQYF. Together with reference TRBV5-1 and TRBJ2-5, the CDR3 gives the full variable domain: KAGVTQTPRYLIKTRGQQVTLSCSPISGHRSVSWYQQTPGQGLQFLFEYFSETQRNKGNFPGRFSGRQFSNSRSEMNVSTLELGDSALYLCASSYASSQETQYFGPGTRLLVL.

Only one count was recorded for this clonotype. At one boundary the junction diverges from the germline segment, which might be a read error. The chain uses TRBV12-3 or TRBV12-4 and TRBJ1-2; unclear D gene. This CDR3 has 12 residues. CDR3 region: CASSLKVYGYTF. The DNA of the CDR3 is TGCGCCAGCAGTTTAAAGGTCTATGGCTACACCTTC.

The chain links TRBV20-1 to TRBJ2-5; a weak D match, TRBD1 (5 bases). The J call may not be correct, given that the DNA end is closer to TRBJ2-7. In germline, CDR1 is DFQATT, CDR2 SNEGSKA (reference sequence). This CDR3 is 14 amino acids long. CDR3 residues: CSARSGYEVYEQYF. The CDR3 region has the DNA TGCAGTGCTAGGTCAGGGTATGAGGTATACGAGCAGTACTTC.

V and J are TRBV28 and TRBJ2-7; unclear D gene. From germline, CDR1 is MDHEN and CDR2 SYDVKM. This CDR3 spans 13 amino acids. Trimming left V 3 bases short and J 2 bases short, with 8 bases between. The DNA for the CDR3 is TGTGCCAGCAGTTTCGGATACACCTACGAGCAGTACTTC. Protein sequence: CASSFGYTYEQYF. The whole variable domain, filled in from reference TRBV28 and TRBJ2-7, reads DVKVTQSSRYLVKRTGEKVFLECVQDMDHENMFWYRQDPGLGLRLIYFSYDVKMKEKGDIPEGYSVSREKKERFSLILESASTNQTSMYLCASSFGYTYEQYFGPGTRLTVT.

The chain recombines TRBV6-4 with TRBJ2-1, with TRBD2 identical over 13 bases. The germline gives CDR1 MRHNA, CDR2 SNTAGT. Losses at the gene ends were 4 bases for V and 9 bases for J; bases not matched to a gene: 3. This CDR3 region has 14 residues. CDR3 in DNA: TGTGCCAGCAGTGGGACTAGCGGGAGCGTTGAGCAGTTCTTC. Amino acid sequence: CASSGTSGSVEQFF.

Many counts were recorded for this clonotype. This chain joins TRBV6-6 and TRBJ2-1, with D perhaps TRBD1 (6 bases). This CDR3 spans 13 amino acids. Trimming took off 6 bases at V and 8 bases at J, with 14 bases between the two ends. Germline V gene data show CDR1 as MNHNY and CDR2 as SVGAGI (reference sequence). The CDR3 here is CASSPGRGYEQFF. In DNA, the CDR3 is TGTGCCAGCAGCCCAGGCAGGGGCTATGAGCAGTTCTTC.

The chain couples TRBV7-9 to TRBJ1-6, with D maybe TRBD1 (6 bases). The CDR3 runs to 16 residues. Germline values: CDR1 SEHNR, CDR2 FQNEAQ (reference sequence). Trimming left V 6 bases short and J 7 bases short, with 19 bases between. The CDR3 region has the DNA TGTGCCAGCAGTCCAGGAAGGGACACGTGGAATTCACCCCTCCACTTT. Translating gives CASSPGRDTWNSPLHF.